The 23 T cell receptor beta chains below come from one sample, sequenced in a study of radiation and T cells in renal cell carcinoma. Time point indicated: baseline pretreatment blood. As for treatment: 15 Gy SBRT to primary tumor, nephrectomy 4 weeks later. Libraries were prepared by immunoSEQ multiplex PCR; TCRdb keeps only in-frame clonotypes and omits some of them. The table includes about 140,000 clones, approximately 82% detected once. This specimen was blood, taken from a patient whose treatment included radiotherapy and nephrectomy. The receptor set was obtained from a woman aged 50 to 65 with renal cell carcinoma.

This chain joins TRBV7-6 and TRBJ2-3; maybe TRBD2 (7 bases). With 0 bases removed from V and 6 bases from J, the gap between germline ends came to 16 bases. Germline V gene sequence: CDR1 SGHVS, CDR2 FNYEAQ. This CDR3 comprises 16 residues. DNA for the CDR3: TGTGCCAGCAGCTTAGCGGGGGCCCGGGGGGTGGATACGCAGTATTTT. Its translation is CASSLAGARGVDTQYF. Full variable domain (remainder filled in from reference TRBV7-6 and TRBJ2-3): GAGVSQSPRYKVTKRGQDVALRCDPISGHVSLYWYRQALGQGPEFLTYFNYEAQQDKSGLPNDRFSAERPEGSISTLTIQRTEQRDSAMYRCASSLAGARGVDTQYFGPGTRLTVL.

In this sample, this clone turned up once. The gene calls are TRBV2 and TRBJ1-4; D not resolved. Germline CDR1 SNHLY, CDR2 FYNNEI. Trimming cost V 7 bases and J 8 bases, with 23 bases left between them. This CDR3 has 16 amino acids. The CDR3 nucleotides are TGTGCCAGCAAACAGCTGGAGTCTTCCCGCAGCGAAAAACTGTTTTTT. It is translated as CASKQLESSRSEKLFF. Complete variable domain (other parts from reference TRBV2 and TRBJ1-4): EPEVTQTPSHQVTQMGQEVILRCVPISNHLYFYWYRQILGQKVEFLVSFYNNEISEKSEIFDDQFSVERPDGSNFTLKIRSTKLEDSAMYFCASKQLESSRSEKLFFGSGTQLSVL.

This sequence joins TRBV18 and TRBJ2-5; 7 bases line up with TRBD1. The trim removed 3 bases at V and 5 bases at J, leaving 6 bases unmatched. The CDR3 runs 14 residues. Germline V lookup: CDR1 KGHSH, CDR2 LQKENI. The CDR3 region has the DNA TGTGCCAGCTCACCGAGGCAGGGGGATGAGACCCAGTACTTC. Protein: CASSPRQGDETQYF.

CDR3 coding DNA: TGCAGCGTTGTTCTAGTACAAGAGACCCAGTACTTC. This encodes CSVVLVQETQYF. The rearrangement links TRBV29-1 to TRBJ2-5; D gene ambiguous. Germline CDR1 is SQVTM and CDR2 is ANQGSEA. The CDR3 extends over 12 amino acids. V lost 4 bases, J lost 2 bases, and 8 bases lay in between.

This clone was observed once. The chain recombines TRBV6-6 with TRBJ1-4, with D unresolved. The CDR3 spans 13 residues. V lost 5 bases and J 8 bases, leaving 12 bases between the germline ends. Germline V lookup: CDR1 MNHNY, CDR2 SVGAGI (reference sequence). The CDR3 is CASSERAWEKLFF. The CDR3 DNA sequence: TGTGCCAGCAGTGAGCGCGCGTGGGAAAAACTGTTTTTT.

In DNA form, the CDR3 reads TGTGCCTGGAGTGTAAGGACAGACTATGGCTACACCTTC. This translates into CAWSVRTDYGYTF. The chain recombines TRBV30 with TRBJ1-2; perhaps TRBD1 as D (6 bases). This CDR3 region has 13 residues. The germline CDR1 and CDR2 sequences are GTSNPN and SVGIG (reference sequence). The V gene lost 0 bases and the J gene lost 3 bases, with 8 bases spanning the gap.

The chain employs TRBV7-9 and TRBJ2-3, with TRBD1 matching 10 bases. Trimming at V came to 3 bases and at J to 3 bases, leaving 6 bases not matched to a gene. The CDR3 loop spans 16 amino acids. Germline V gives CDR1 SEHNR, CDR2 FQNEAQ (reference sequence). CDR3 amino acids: CASSLRTGGPTDTQYF. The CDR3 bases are TGTGCCAGCAGCTTGAGGACAGGGGGTCCGACAGATACGCAGTATTTT.

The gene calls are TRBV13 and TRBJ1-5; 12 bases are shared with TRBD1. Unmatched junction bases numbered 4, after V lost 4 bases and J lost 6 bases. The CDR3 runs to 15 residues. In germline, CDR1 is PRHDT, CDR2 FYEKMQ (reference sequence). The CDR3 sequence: CASSSRDRGLQPQHF. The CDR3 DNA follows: TGTGCCAGCAGCTCTCGGGACAGGGGGCTTCAGCCCCAGCATTTT. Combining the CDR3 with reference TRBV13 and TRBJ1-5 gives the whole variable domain AAGVIQSPRHLIKEKRETATLKCYPIPRHDTVYWYQQGPGQDPQFLISFYEKMQSDKGSIPDRFSAQQFSDYHSELNMSSLELGDSALYFCASSSRDRGLQPQHFGDGTRLSIL.

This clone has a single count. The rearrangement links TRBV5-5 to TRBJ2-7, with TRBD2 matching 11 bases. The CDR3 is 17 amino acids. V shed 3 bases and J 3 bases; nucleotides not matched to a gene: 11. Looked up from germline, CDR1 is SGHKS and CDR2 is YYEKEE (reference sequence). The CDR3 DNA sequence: TGTGCCAGCAGCTCCGGGGCCGGACTAGCGGGTCTCTACGAGCAGTACTTC. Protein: CASSSGAGLAGLYEQYF.

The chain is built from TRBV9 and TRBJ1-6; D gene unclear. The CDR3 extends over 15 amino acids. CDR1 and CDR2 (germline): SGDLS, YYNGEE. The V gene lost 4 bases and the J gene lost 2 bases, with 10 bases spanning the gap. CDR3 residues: CASSSTGTYNSPLHF. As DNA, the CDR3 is TGTGCCAGCAGCTCGACCGGGACCTATAATTCACCCCTCCACTTT.

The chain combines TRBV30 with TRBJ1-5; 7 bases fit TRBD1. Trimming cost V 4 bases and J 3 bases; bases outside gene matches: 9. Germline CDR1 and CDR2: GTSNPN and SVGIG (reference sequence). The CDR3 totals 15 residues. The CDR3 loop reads CAWTQGGSYNQPQHF. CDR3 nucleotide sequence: TGTGCCTGGACCCAGGGGGGGTCCTACAATCAGCCCCAGCATTTT. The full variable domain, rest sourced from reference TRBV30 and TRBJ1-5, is SQTIHQWPATLVQPVGSPLSLECTVEGTSNPNLYWYRQAAGRGLQLLFYSVGIGQISSEVPQNLSASRPQDRQFILSSKKLLLSDSGFYLCAWTQGGSYNQPQHFGDGTRLSIL.

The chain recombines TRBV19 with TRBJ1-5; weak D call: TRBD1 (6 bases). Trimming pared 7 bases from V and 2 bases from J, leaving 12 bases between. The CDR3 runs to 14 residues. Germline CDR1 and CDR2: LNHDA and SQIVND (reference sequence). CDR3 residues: CASTNRDRNQPQHF. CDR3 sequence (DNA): TGTGCCAGTACAAACAGGGATCGCAATCAGCCCCAGCATTTT.

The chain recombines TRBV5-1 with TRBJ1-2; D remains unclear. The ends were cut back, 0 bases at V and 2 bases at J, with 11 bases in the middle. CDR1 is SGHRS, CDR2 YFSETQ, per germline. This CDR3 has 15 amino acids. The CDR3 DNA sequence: TGCGCCAGCAGCTTGGGTTGGCGGCTGAACTATGGCTACACCTTC. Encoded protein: CASSLGWRLNYGYTF.

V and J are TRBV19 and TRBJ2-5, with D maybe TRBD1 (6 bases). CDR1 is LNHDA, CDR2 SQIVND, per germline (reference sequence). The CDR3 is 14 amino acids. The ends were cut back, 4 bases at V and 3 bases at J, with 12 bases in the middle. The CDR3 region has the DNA TGTGCCAGTAGTAGAGTCAGGGGAGAAGAGACCCAGTACTTC. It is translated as CASSRVRGEETQYF. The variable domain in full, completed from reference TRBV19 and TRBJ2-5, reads DGGITQSPKYLFRKEGQNVTLSCEQNLNHDAMYWYRQDPGQGLRLIYYSQIVNDFQKGDIAEGYSVSREKKESFPLTVTSAQKNPTAFYLCASSRVRGEETQYFGPGTRLLVL.

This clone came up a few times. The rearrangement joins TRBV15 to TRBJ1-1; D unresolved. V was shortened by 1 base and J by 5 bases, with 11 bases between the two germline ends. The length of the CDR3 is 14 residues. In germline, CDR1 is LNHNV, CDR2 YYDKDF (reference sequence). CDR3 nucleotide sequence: TGTGCCACCAGCAGAGTAGGAGGGATTACTGAAGCTTTCTTT. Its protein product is CATSRVGGITEAFF.

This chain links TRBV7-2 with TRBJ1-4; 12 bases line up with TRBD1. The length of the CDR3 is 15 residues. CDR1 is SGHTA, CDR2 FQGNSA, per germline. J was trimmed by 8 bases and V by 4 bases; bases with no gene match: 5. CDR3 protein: CASSSTGTGGEKLFF. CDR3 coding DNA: TGTGCCAGCAGCTCTACCGGGACAGGGGGCGAAAAACTGTTTTTT.

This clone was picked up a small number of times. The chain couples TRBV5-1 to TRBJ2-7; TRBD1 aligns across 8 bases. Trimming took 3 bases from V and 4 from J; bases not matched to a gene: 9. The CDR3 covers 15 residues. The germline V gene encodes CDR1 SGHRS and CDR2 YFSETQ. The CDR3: CASSSRPGGMYEQYF. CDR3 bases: TGCGCCAGCAGCTCCCGGCCAGGGGGCATGTACGAGCAGTACTTC.

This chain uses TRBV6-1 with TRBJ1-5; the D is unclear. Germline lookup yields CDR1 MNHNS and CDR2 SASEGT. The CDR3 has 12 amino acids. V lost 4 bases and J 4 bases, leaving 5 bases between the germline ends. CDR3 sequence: CASSGTNQPQHF. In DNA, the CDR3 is TGTGCCAGCAGTGGGACTAATCAGCCCCAGCATTTT.

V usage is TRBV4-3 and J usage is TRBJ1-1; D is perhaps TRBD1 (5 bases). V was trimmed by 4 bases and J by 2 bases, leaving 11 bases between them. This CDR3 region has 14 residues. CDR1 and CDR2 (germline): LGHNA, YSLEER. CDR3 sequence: CASSLTDPNTEAFF. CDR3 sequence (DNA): TGCGCCAGCAGCCTGACAGATCCTAACACTGAAGCTTTCTTT.

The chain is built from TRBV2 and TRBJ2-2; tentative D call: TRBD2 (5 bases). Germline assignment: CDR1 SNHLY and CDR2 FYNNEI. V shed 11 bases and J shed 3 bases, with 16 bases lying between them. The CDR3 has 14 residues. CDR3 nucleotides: TGTGCCGGACGTCGTGCGAGGGACACCGGGGAGCTGTTTTTT. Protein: CAGRRARDTGELFF.

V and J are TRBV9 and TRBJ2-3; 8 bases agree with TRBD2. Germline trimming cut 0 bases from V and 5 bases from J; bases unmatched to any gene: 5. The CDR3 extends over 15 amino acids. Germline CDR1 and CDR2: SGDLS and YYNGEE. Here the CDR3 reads CASSVAGGAGDTQYF. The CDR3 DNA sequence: TGTGCCAGCAGCGTAGCCGGGGGGGCCGGAGATACGCAGTATTTT.

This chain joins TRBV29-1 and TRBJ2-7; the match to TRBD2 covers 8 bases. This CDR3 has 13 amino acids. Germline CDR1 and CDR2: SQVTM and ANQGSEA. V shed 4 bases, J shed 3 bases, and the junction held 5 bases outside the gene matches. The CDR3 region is CSVGGLEGYEQYF. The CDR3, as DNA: TGCAGCGTTGGGGGACTAGAAGGCTACGAGCAGTACTTC.

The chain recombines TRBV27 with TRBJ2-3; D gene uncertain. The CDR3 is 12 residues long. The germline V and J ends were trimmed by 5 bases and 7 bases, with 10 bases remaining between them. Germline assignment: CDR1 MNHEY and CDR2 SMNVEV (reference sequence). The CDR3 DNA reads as TGTGCCAGCAGTCCGTACGGGTATACGCAGTATTTT. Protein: CASSPYGYTQYF.